Below, 13 T cell receptor beta chains from the same sample are listed, as sequenced in a study of beta chain features in type 1 diabetes. Study outcomes and limitations: There was a moderate but significant shortening of TCRB CDR3s in all four CD4+ subsets of Type 1 diabetes patients.

The antigens of these receptors remain unknown. Every bit of the isolated RNA underwent reverse transcription, so sequencing read expressed TCRB transcripts. Method: immunoSEQ multiplex PCR; TCRdb's copy keeps in-frame clones and lacks some. The sample shows about 740,000 clones, under 15% of them seen only once. Sample: naive CD4+ T cells from blood. The receptors stem from a man between 18 and 35 years old with type 1 diabetes.

This clone was counted between two and nine times. The chain couples TRBV7-9 to TRBJ2-2; unclear D gene. The germline gives CDR1 SEHNR, CDR2 FQNEAQ (reference sequence). The CDR3 totals 13 residues. V gave up 5 bases and J gave up 7 bases, with 11 bases separating them. The CDR3 DNA reads as TGTGCCAGCAGCCCGGCGGCGAACGGGGAGCTGTTTTTT. This sequence encodes CASSPAANGELFF.

The sample holds a few counts of this clone. This chain joins TRBV4-1 and TRBJ2-5; TRBD2 matches at 9 bases. Germline V CDR1 and CDR2: MGHRA, YSYEKL. The V and J ends lost 4 bases and 10 bases, in that order; junction bases with no gene match: 16. The CDR3 has 16 residues. This CDR3 is CASSPQYTSGLEGQYF. In DNA, the CDR3 is TGCGCCAGCAGCCCCCAGTACACTAGCGGGTTGGAAGGCCAGTACTTC.

This clone turned up a few times. The chain is built from TRBV9 and TRBJ1-1, with a tentative D call TRBD1 (5 bases). V gave up 0 bases and J gave up 4 bases, with 10 bases separating them. CDR3 size: 14 residues. CDR1 and CDR2 from the germline V gene are SGDLS and YYNGEE. The CDR3 region is CASSVVGGPTEAFF. CDR3 DNA: TGTGCCAGCAGCGTAGTGGGGGGTCCCACTGAAGCTTTCTTT.

The chain couples TRBV9 to TRBJ2-1; 12 nucleotides match TRBD2. The CDR3 length is 16 residues. Trimming cost V 1 base and J 9 bases; bases outside gene matches: 8. CDR1 SGDLS and CDR2 YYNGEE come from the germline V gene. The CDR3 DNA is TGTGCCAGCAGCGTACGCCCTAGCGGGGGGGCGGGTGAGCAGTTCTTC. Protein product: CASSVRPSGGAGEQFF.

The chain carries TRBV29-1 and TRBJ1-2, with a possible D match to TRBD1 (6 bases). Germline CDR1 reads SQVTM; CDR2 reads ANQGSEA. This CDR3 has 13 amino acids. The germline V and J ends were trimmed by 5 bases and 4 bases, with 14 bases remaining between them. The CDR3 spells CSVPTPTGYGYTF. The CDR3 bases are TGCAGCGTTCCTACCCCGACAGGCTATGGCTACACCTTC.

This clone was observed a few times. V and J are TRBV30 and TRBJ2-1; perhaps TRBD2 as D (6 bases). The germline V gene has CDR1 GTSNPN and CDR2 SVGIG (reference sequence). CDR3 size: 14 residues. V lost 0 bases and J 14 bases, leaving 20 bases between the germline ends. CDR3 sequence (DNA): TGTGCCTGGAGTGTGGAGGGAAGTTTATCTACGGAGTTCTTC. Amino acid sequence: CAWSVEGSLSTEFF.

This clone has just a few counts. The gene calls are TRBV4-1 and TRBJ1-2; D possibly corresponds to TRBD1 (5 bases). Germline assignment: CDR1 MGHRA and CDR2 YSYEKL. The V and J ends lost 0 bases and 5 bases respectively, with 7 bases between them. The length of the CDR3 is 13 residues. CDR3 nucleotides: TGCGCCAGCAGCCAAGACAGGGTGTATGGCTACACCTTC. It specifies CASSQDRVYGYTF.

The chain has TRBV13 and TRBJ1-2; no definite D call. Germline CDR1 reads PRHDT; CDR2 reads FYEKMQ (reference sequence). The CDR3 has 15 amino acids. Trimming took off 6 bases at V and 2 bases at J, with 16 bases between the two ends. The CDR3 nucleotides are TGTGCCAGCAGTAATGGACGGCCGGGCAACTATGGCTACACCTTC. Encoded protein: CASSNGRPGNYGYTF.

V and J are TRBV15 and TRBJ2-7, with 7 positions matching TRBD1. CDR3 size: 16 residues. V shed 0 bases, J shed 2 bases, and the junction held 7 bases outside the gene matches. The germline CDR1 and CDR2 sequences are LNHNV and YYDKDF (reference sequence). CDR3 amino acids: CATSRDLGQLPYEQYF. CDR3 bases: TGTGCCACCAGCAGAGATTTGGGACAGCTCCCCTACGAGCAGTACTTC.

Note on this clone: The junction and the germline gene differ at one end; a read error may be behind it. The CDR3 region is CASSEWDRGLPNF. Written as DNA, the CDR3 is TGCGCCAGCAGTGAGTGGGACAGGGGTCTACCAAACTTC. The J gene is TRBJ2-7, the V gene TRBV10-1, with 10 nucleotides matching TRBD1. The CDR3 contains 13 residues. Per the germline V gene, CDR1 is WNHNN and CDR2 is SYGVQD (reference sequence).

This clone turned up a few times. Compared with germline, one end of the junction differs, possibly owing to a read error. The chain employs TRBV10-3 and TRBJ1-3, with TRBD1 identical over 10 bases. Germline values: CDR1 ENHRY, CDR2 SYGVKD. The CDR3 is 13 amino acids. DNA for the CDR3: TGTGCCACCCACTACCCCGGGGGACAGGGGCAAGATTTT. Protein: CATHYPGGQGQDF.

This chain links TRBV18 with TRBJ2-2; a weak D match, TRBD1 (5 bases). The length of the CDR3 is 15 residues. Trimming removed 2 bases at V and 6 bases at J, with 13 bases between. The germline gives CDR1 KGHSH, CDR2 LQKENI. The CDR3 sequence: CASSPGADRPGELFF. The CDR3 nucleotides are TGTGCCAGCTCACCAGGGGCCGACCGGCCCGGGGAGCTGTTTTTT.

Only a few counts were recorded for this clone. This sequence joins TRBV4-2 and TRBJ2-5, with D perhaps TRBD2 (7 bases). Trimming left V 4 bases short and J 2 bases short, with 14 bases between. Germline V gene lookup returns CDR1 LGHNA and CDR2 YNFKEQ. This CDR3 contains 15 residues. The CDR3 coding sequence is TGTGCCAGCAGCCGGTCGGGGGGCGGACAAGAGACCCAGTACTTC. It encodes CASSRSGGGQETQYF.